The T cell receptor beta chain under discussion was sequenced for a study of human T cells and chemical hapten exposure. Original processing notes: TCR counts had a median of approximately 96,000 per sample and spanned about 23,224 to 690,600. One entry per CDR3 protein results from TCRdb running MiXCR on the RACE reads. The V and J calls were determined by TCRdb, not by the authors. The sample yields about 400,000 distinct CDR3 sequences, just under 6.5% seen once. General study findings and limits: Counts of TCRs above 1 in 1000 frequency stayed unchanged with DPC sensitization. Versus controls, expanded TCRs had significantly more large CDR3 similarity clusters.

Notes on this clonotype: Its antigen is still unknown.

As for time point: patch test 2, 6 weeks after DPC sensitization. As for treatment: therapeutic diphenylcyclopropenone sensitization with weekly scalp DPC. Donors were 18 to 70-year-old alopecia patients suitable for DPC. CDR1 LGHDT and CDR2 YNNKEL come from the germline V gene (reference sequence). The CDR3 loop spans 14 amino acids. The germline V and J ends were trimmed by 3 bases and 7 bases, with 15 bases remaining between them. This specimen was whole blood, taken in connection with sensitization to the hapten diphenylcyclopropenone (DPC). This TCR derives from a woman aged 18 to 35 with alopecia areata. Some clones in this sample may be carry-over from other donors' samples. The chain has TRBV3-1 and TRBJ1-1; the D gene is possibly TRBD1 (5 bases). The CDR3, as DNA: TGTGCCAGCAGCCAGGACGGTCACGACAGTGAAGCTTTCTTT. This gives the protein CASSQDGHDSEAFF.